The rows below give T cell receptor beta chains drawn from one sample of a study of identical twins. One entry per CDR3 protein results from TCRdb running MiXCR on the 5' RACE reads. The sample holds 600,000 to 700,000 distinct CDR3 sequences, about 20% seen once. The same data also went into a second study, on T cells expressing NK-cell markers.

Sequenced: PBMCs. These receptors came from a young woman in good health. CDR3s include the opening cysteine and the closing phenylalanine or tryptophan. The D gene is left open where the match is weak. Not every row has a clone size; where given, it reads once, few, many or a size class.

v_gene: TRBV6-5; j_gene: TRBJ1-4; abundance: few; d_gene: NA; CDR3aa: CASSYSIQSNEKLFF; CDR3nt: TGTGCCAGCAGTTACTCGATCCAGAGTAATGAAAAACTGTTTTTT
v_gene: TRBV29-1; j_gene: TRBJ2-7; abundance: NA; d_gene: TRBD2; CDR3aa: CSVGASGRAYEQYF; CDR3nt: TGCAGCGTGGGGGCTAGCGGGAGGGCCTACGAGCAGTACTTC
v_gene: TRBV5-1; j_gene: TRBJ2-6; abundance: many; d_gene: NA; CDR3aa: CASSLGFSGANVLTF; CDR3nt: TGCGCCAGCAGCTTAGGTTTCTCTGGGGCCAACGTCCTGACTTTC
v_gene: TRBV6-2/TRBV6-3; j_gene: TRBJ2-3; abundance: once; d_gene: TRBD2; CDR3aa: CASSSPGLAGVRDTQYF; CDR3nt: TGTGCCAGCAGTTCACCGGGACTAGCGGGAGTCCGGGATACGCAGTATTTT
v_gene: TRBV7-2; j_gene: TRBJ2-7; abundance: NA; d_gene: NA; CDR3aa: CASSLIQELEQYF; CDR3nt: TGTGCCAGCAGCTTGATCCAGGAGCTCGAGCAGTACTTC
v_gene: TRBV11-2; j_gene: TRBJ2-1; abundance: few; d_gene: NA; CDR3aa: CASSLEALGEFNDGEQFF; CDR3nt: TGTGCCAGCAGCTTAGAGGCTTTGGGGGAGTTTAATGATGGTGAGCAGTTCTTC
v_gene: TRBV29-1; j_gene: TRBJ1-1; abundance: few; d_gene: NA; CDR3aa: CSVASGPRANTEAFF; CDR3nt: TGCAGCGTGGCCTCCGGACCGAGGGCGAACACTGAAGCTTTCTTT
v_gene: TRBV5-5; j_gene: TRBJ2-2; abundance: few; d_gene: NA; CDR3aa: CASSPLYTGELFF; CDR3nt: TGTGCCAGCAGCCCTCTGTACACCGGGGAGCTGTTTTTT
v_gene: TRBV7-9; j_gene: TRBJ2-2; abundance: NA; d_gene: TRBD1; CDR3aa: CASNPRDRGNTGELFF; CDR3nt: TGTGCCAGCAACCCCCGGGACAGGGGAAACACCGGGGAGCTGTTTTTT
v_gene: TRBV12-3/TRBV12-4; j_gene: TRBJ2-1; abundance: few; d_gene: NA; CDR3aa: CASSPGLYGNLNEQFF; CDR3nt: TGTGCCAGCAGTCCGGGACTTTACGGGAATCTCAATGAGCAGTTCTTC
v_gene: TRBV10-3; j_gene: TRBJ2-2; abundance: few; d_gene: TRBD1; CDR3aa: CATRDRASSGELFF; CDR3nt: TGTGCCACGCGGGACAGGGCGTCGTCCGGGGAGCTGTTTTTT
v_gene: TRBV12-3/TRBV12-4; j_gene: TRBJ2-5; abundance: many; d_gene: TRBD2; CDR3aa: CASSFSSGLAGPQETQYF; CDR3nt: TGTGCCAGCAGTTTCTCTTCGGGACTAGCGGGGCCCCAAGAGACCCAGTACTTC
v_gene: TRBV20-1; j_gene: TRBJ1-1; abundance: many; d_gene: TRBD1; CDR3aa: CSASRGGPNTEAFF; CDR3nt: TGCAGTGCTAGTAGAGGGGGCCCGAACACTGAAGCTTTCTTT
v_gene: TRBV7-9; j_gene: TRBJ2-7; abundance: many; d_gene: NA; CDR3aa: CASSLHYEQYF; CDR3nt: TGTGCCAGCAGCCTCCACTACGAGCAGTACTTC
v_gene: TRBV13; j_gene: TRBJ2-5; abundance: NA; d_gene: NA; CDR3aa: CASSMGRSVGQYF; CDR3nt: TGTGCCAGCAGCATGGGACGCTCCGTGGGCCAGTACTTC
v_gene: TRBV12-3/TRBV12-4; j_gene: TRBJ2-6; abundance: NA; d_gene: NA; CDR3aa: CATRGAPESGANVLTF; CDR3nt: TGTGCCACCCGGGGTGCCCCGGAGTCTGGGGCCAACGTCCTGACTTTC
v_gene: TRBV20-1; j_gene: TRBJ1-2; abundance: many; d_gene: NA; CDR3aa: CSARTDNYGYTF; CDR3nt: TGCAGTGCTAGAACAGACAACTATGGCTACACCTTC
v_gene: TRBV5-6; j_gene: TRBJ2-3; abundance: many; d_gene: NA; CDR3aa: CASSPAEADTQYF; CDR3nt: TGTGCCAGCAGCCCGGCTGAGGCGGATACGCAGTATTTT
v_gene: TRBV18; j_gene: TRBJ2-4; abundance: many; d_gene: NA; CDR3aa: CASSPGVAKNIQYF; CDR3nt: TGTGCCAGCTCACCCGGGGTAGCCAAAAACATTCAGTACTTC
v_gene: TRBV7-6; j_gene: TRBJ1-5; abundance: once; d_gene: NA; CDR3aa: CASGEGVGDQPQHF; CDR3nt: TGTGCCAGCGGCGAGGGTGTGGGGGATCAGCCCCAGCATTTT
v_gene: TRBV6-1; j_gene: TRBJ1-4; abundance: once; d_gene: NA; CDR3aa: CASSQDGGNLKLFF; CDR3nt: TGTGCCAGCAGCCAGGACGGGGGGAATTTGAAACTGTTTTTT
v_gene: TRBV20-1; j_gene: TRBJ1-6; abundance: many; d_gene: TRBD1; CDR3aa: CSAGGGNSPLHF; CDR3nt: TGCAGTGCAGGGGGCGGAAATTCACCCCTCCACTTT
v_gene: TRBV16; j_gene: TRBJ2-7; abundance: NA; d_gene: NA; CDR3aa: CASSSPQGGMGEQYF; CDR3nt: TGTGCCAGCAGCAGCCCACAGGGAGGGATGGGCGAGCAGTACTTC
v_gene: TRBV12-3/TRBV12-4; j_gene: TRBJ1-1; abundance: few; d_gene: NA; CDR3aa: CASSPLQTYTEAFF; CDR3nt: TGTGCCAGCAGCCCCTTACAAACCTACACTGAAGCTTTCTTT
v_gene: TRBV6-1; j_gene: TRBJ2-7; abundance: NA; d_gene: NA; CDR3aa: CASSQGTEQYF; CDR3nt: TGTGCCAGCAGTCAAGGCACCGAGCAGTACTTC
v_gene: TRBV7-9; j_gene: TRBJ2-2; abundance: few; d_gene: NA; CDR3aa: CASEKGDTGELFF; CDR3nt: TGTGCCAGCGAGAAGGGGGACACCGGGGAGCTGTTTTTT
v_gene: TRBV7-2; j_gene: TRBJ1-1; abundance: NA; d_gene: NA; CDR3aa: CASSLRQRALNTEAFF; CDR3nt: TGTGCCAGCAGCTTAAGACAGAGAGCATTGAACACTGAAGCTTTCTTT
v_gene: TRBV30; j_gene: TRBJ1-6; abundance: few; d_gene: NA; CDR3aa: CAWKEDRYNSPLHF; CDR3nt: TGTGCCTGGAAAGAGGACAGATATAATTCACCCCTCCACTTT
v_gene: TRBV20-1; j_gene: TRBJ2-7; abundance: NA; d_gene: NA; CDR3aa: CSARRGTVTPTYEQYF; CDR3nt: TGCAGTGCTCGACGCGGGACAGTTACACCTACCTACGAGCAGTACTTC
v_gene: TRBV12-3/TRBV12-4; j_gene: TRBJ1-2; abundance: NA; d_gene: NA; CDR3aa: CASSLALGVRGYTF; CDR3nt: TGTGCCAGCAGTTTAGCGCTCGGGGTGCGTGGCTACACCTTC
v_gene: TRBV20-1; j_gene: TRBJ1-2; abundance: few; d_gene: NA; CDR3aa: CSAGRGANYGYTF; CDR3nt: TGCAGTGCCGGACGGGGGGCAAACTATGGCTACACCTTC
v_gene: TRBV5-6; j_gene: TRBJ2-5; abundance: few; d_gene: TRBD1; CDR3aa: CASRVPGQGQETQYF; CDR3nt: TGTGCCAGCAGGGTGCCGGGACAGGGACAAGAGACCCAGTACTTC
v_gene: TRBV12-3/TRBV12-4; j_gene: TRBJ2-3; abundance: few; d_gene: TRBD2; CDR3aa: CASPPDGREADTQYF; CDR3nt: TGTGCCAGCCCCCCGGACGGGCGGGAGGCAGATACGCAGTATTTT
v_gene: TRBV20-1; j_gene: TRBJ2-5; abundance: few; d_gene: NA; CDR3aa: CSARWGFSRAQYF; CDR3nt: TGCAGTGCTAGATGGGGCTTCTCGAGGGCCCAGTACTTC
v_gene: TRBV20-1; j_gene: TRBJ2-3; abundance: few; d_gene: NA; CDR3aa: CSARIPGGASTDTQYF; CDR3nt: TGCAGTGCTAGAATACCTGGGGGGGCGAGCACAGATACGCAGTATTTT
v_gene: TRBV2; j_gene: TRBJ2-7; abundance: NA; d_gene: NA; CDR3aa: CASRGRVYEQYF; CDR3nt: TGTGCCAGCAGAGGCAGGGTCTACGAGCAGTACTTC
v_gene: TRBV29-1; j_gene: TRBJ2-5; abundance: many; d_gene: TRBD1; CDR3aa: CSVAGQETYQETQYF; CDR3nt: TGCAGCGTGGCTGGACAGGAAACGTACCAAGAGACCCAGTACTTC
v_gene: TRBV24-1; j_gene: TRBJ2-1; abundance: NA; d_gene: NA; CDR3aa: CATSDASSRGGSYNEQFF; CDR3nt: TGTGCCACCAGTGATGCTTCAAGTAGAGGGGGCTCCTACAATGAGCAGTTCTTC
v_gene: TRBV6-1; j_gene: TRBJ1-5; abundance: many; d_gene: NA; CDR3aa: CASRQGVGINQPQHF; CDR3nt: TGTGCCAGCAGGCAGGGTGTGGGGATCAATCAGCCCCAGCATTTT
v_gene: TRBV6-1; j_gene: TRBJ1-2; abundance: few; d_gene: TRBD1; CDR3aa: CASSKDRGSYGYTF; CDR3nt: TGTGCCAGCAGTAAGGACAGGGGGAGCTATGGCTACACCTTC
v_gene: TRBV29-1; j_gene: TRBJ2-1; abundance: NA; d_gene: NA; CDR3aa: CSVTGSYNEQFF; CDR3nt: TGCAGCGTCACGGGCAGCTACAATGAGCAGTTCTTC
v_gene: TRBV20-1; j_gene: TRBJ1-2; abundance: many; d_gene: NA; CDR3aa: CSAMREVVYGYTF; CDR3nt: TGCAGTGCTATGAGAGAGGTCGTCTATGGCTACACCTTC
v_gene: TRBV29-1; j_gene: TRBJ2-5; abundance: few; d_gene: TRBD2; CDR3aa: CSVEIAGKETQYF; CDR3nt: TGCAGCGTTGAAATAGCGGGGAAAGAGACCCAGTACTTC
v_gene: TRBV6-5; j_gene: TRBJ2-1; abundance: NA; d_gene: NA; CDR3aa: CASSYSRSLYNEQFF; CDR3nt: TGTGCCAGCAGTTATTCTAGAAGTCTGTACAATGAGCAGTTCTTC
v_gene: TRBV5-5; j_gene: TRBJ2-7; abundance: NA; d_gene: NA; CDR3aa: CASSHGGTYEQYF; CDR3nt: TGTGCCAGCAGCCATGGCGGAACCTACGAGCAGTACTTC
v_gene: TRBV20-1; j_gene: TRBJ1-2; abundance: NA; d_gene: NA; CDR3aa: CSASSQGNYGYTF; CDR3nt: TGCAGTGCTAGTAGTCAGGGTAACTATGGCTACACCTTC
v_gene: TRBV29-1; j_gene: TRBJ1-2; abundance: few; d_gene: NA; CDR3aa: CSVDSGDGYTF; CDR3nt: TGCAGCGTTGACTCGGGGGATGGCTACACCTTC
v_gene: TRBV29-1; j_gene: TRBJ2-5; abundance: many; d_gene: TRBD1; CDR3aa: CSVGGQQETQYF; CDR3nt: TGCAGCGTTGGGGGACAGCAAGAGACCCAGTACTTC
v_gene: TRBV6-2/TRBV6-3; j_gene: TRBJ2-1; abundance: few; d_gene: NA; CDR3aa: CASSYSFSSLYNEQFF; CDR3nt: TGTGCCAGCAGTTACTCGTTCTCTAGTCTATACAATGAGCAGTTCTTC
v_gene: TRBV4-1; j_gene: TRBJ2-5; abundance: few; d_gene: NA; CDR3aa: CASSGLESRETQYF; CDR3nt: TGCGCCAGCAGCGGGCTCGAGTCTCGGGAGACCCAGTACTTC
v_gene: TRBV6-1; j_gene: TRBJ2-1; abundance: NA; d_gene: NA; CDR3aa: CASSPPGTPYNEQFF; CDR3nt: TGTGCCAGCAGTCCTCCCGGGACTCCCTACAATGAGCAGTTCTTC
v_gene: TRBV7-2; j_gene: TRBJ1-4; abundance: NA; d_gene: NA; CDR3aa: CASSLSATNEKLFF; CDR3nt: TGTGCCAGCAGCTTGAGTGCAACTAATGAAAAACTGTTTTTT